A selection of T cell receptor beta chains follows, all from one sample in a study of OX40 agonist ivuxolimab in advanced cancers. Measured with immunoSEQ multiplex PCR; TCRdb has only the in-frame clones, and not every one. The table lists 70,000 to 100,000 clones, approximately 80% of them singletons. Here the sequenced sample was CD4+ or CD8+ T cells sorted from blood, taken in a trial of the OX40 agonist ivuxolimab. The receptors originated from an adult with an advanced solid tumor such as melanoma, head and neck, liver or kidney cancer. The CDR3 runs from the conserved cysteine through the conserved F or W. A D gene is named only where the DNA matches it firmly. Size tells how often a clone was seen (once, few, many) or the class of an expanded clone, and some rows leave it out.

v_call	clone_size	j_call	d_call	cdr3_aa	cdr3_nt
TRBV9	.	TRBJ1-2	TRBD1	CASSGQGVYGYTF	TGTGCCAGCAGCGGCCAGGGGGTCTATGGCTACACCTTC
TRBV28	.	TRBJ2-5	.	CASSLGETQYF	TGTGCCAGCAGTTTAGGGGAGACCCAGTACTTC
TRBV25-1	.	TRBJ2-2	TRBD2	CASSGLAGAATGELFF	TGTGCCAGCAGTGGATTAGCGGGGGCCGCCACCGGGGAGCTGTTTTTT
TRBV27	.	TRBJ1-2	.	CASSSPPGGGYTF	TGTGCCAGCAGTTCCCCCCCGGGAGGTGGCTACACCTTC
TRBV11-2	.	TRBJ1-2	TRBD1	CASSLEGTGGNGYTF	TGTGCCAGCAGCTTAGAAGGGACAGGGGGAAATGGCTACACCTTC
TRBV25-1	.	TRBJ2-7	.	CASSDPGSRYYEQYF	TGTGCCAGCAGTGACCCCGGGAGCAGGTACTACGAGCAGTACTTC
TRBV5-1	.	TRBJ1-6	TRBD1	CASSRGTGTGDNSPLHF	TGCGCCAGCAGCCGGGGAACCGGGACAGGAGATAATTCACCCCTCCACTTT
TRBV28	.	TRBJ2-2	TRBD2	CASSPTSPGELFF	TGTGCCAGCAGCCCGACTAGCCCCGGGGAGCTGTTTTTT
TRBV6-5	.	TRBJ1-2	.	CASSLTKNYGYTF	TGTGCCAGCAGTTTGACAAAAAACTATGGCTACACCTTC
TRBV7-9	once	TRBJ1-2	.	CASSNVRGANYGYTF	TGTGCCAGCAGTAATGTCAGGGGAGCAAACTATGGCTACACCTTC
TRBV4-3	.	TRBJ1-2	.	CASSQGEWGDAYGYTF	TGCGCCAGCAGCCAAGGGGAATGGGGGGATGCCTATGGCTACACCTTC
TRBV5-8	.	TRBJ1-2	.	CASSLGALRGYTF	TGTGCCAGCAGCTTGGGCGCCCTCCGGGGCTACACCTTC
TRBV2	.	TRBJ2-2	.	CASSGQFTGELFF	TGTGCCAGCAGTGGCCAGTTCACCGGGGAGCTGTTTTTT
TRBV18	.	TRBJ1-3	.	CASSPRDSSGNTIYF	TGTGCCAGCTCACCAAGGGACTCCTCTGGAAACACCATATATTTT
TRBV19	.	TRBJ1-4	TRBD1	CASSPWTGGNEKLFF	TGTGCCAGTAGTCCCTGGACAGGGGGAAATGAAAAACTGTTTTTT
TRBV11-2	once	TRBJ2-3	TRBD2	CASSLGAASGFTDTQYF	TGTGCCAGCAGCTTAGGGGCGGCTAGCGGATTCACAGATACGCAGTATTTT
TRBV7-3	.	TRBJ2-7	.	CASSAEGRGSSYEQYF	TGTGCCAGCAGCGCGGAGGGACGGGGAAGCTCCTACGAGCAGTACTTC
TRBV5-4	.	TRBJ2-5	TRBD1	CASSLSGTEGWETQYF	TGTGCCAGCAGCTTGTCCGGGACAGAGGGATGGGAGACCCAGTACTTC
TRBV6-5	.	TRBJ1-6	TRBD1	CASSTTGVHHPLHF	TGTGCCAGCAGTACGACAGGGGTTCATCACCCCCTCCACTTT
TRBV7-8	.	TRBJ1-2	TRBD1	CASSLIPRGENYGYTF	TGTGCCAGCAGCCTTATCCCCAGGGGGGAAAACTATGGCTACACCTTC
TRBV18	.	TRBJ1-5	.	CASSPSGHGSNQPQHF	TGTGCCAGCTCACCATCCGGGCATGGTAGCAATCAGCCCCAGCATTTT
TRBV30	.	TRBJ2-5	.	CAWSLTGAEETQYF	TGTGCCTGGAGTCTAACCGGGGCCGAAGAGACCCAGTACTTC
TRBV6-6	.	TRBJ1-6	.	CASYSSYNSPLHF	TGTGCCAGCTATAGCTCCTATAATTCACCCCTCCACTTT
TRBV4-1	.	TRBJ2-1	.	CASSQDRKLDTSSYNEQFF	TGCGCCAGCAGCCAAGACAGGAAATTGGACACGAGCTCCTACAATGAGCAGTTCTTC
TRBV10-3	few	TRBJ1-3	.	CAISESTGNGDTIYF	TGTGCCATCAGTGAGTCCACAGGGAACGGGGACACCATATATTTT
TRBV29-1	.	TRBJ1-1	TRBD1	CSAGQENTEAFF	TGCAGCGCCGGACAGGAGAACACTGAAGCTTTCTTT
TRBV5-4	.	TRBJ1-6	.	CASPGWDAYNSPLHF	TGTGCCAGCCCTGGGTGGGACGCCTATAATTCACCCCTCCACTTT
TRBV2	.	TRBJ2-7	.	CASSERLGGAPRYEQYF	TGTGCCAGCAGTGAACGGTTGGGGGGGGCCCCCCGCTACGAGCAGTACTTC